The 5 T cell receptor beta chains below all came from one sample that was sequenced in a study of PD-1 blockade in classical Hodgkin lymphoma (dated by TCRdb to 2020 to 2022). Receptors were amplified or captured by the immunoSEQ multiplex PCR assay. The table comes from immuneACCESS by way of TCRdb, which keeps in-frame sequences with V and J called. Part of the clones is missing from these tables; in studies checked, under half for an unresolved V gene and the rest for unknown reasons. This sample holds about 31,000 clones; less than 90% were observed only once. The ten largest make up about 2.2% of the sample. This specimen's time point label, interpreted: cycle 1 day 1 (C1D1), immediately before nivolumab initiation. Relapse after autologous stem cell transplantation had occurred in all trial patients, and cohorts A, B and C were distinguished by prior brentuximab vedotin exposure. Magnetic negative selection with a Miltenyi CD4+ T cell isolation kit was used to purify CD4+ T cells from thawed PBMCs.

This specimen was CD4+ T cells from blood, taken at baseline. Every receptor here comes from a human donor with classical Hodgkin lymphoma.

V usage is TRBV19 and J usage is TRBJ1-1; TRBD1 agrees at 7 bases. The germline V gene has CDR1 LNHDA and CDR2 SQIVND (reference sequence). This CDR3 contains 15 residues. The V segment lost 6 bases and the J segment 1 base; nucleotides outside the gene matches: 8. The CDR3 nucleotides are TGTGCCAGTAGGACCCAGGACAGGTGGAACACTGAAGCTTTCTTT. It translates to CASRTQDRWNTEAFF.

The J gene is TRBJ1-3, the V gene TRBV7-2; possible D gene TRBD1, 5 bases. Germline CDR1 reads SGHTA; CDR2 reads FQGNSA. There are 14 residues in the CDR3. The V end was cut by 6 bases, the J end by 0 bases, with 9 bases between. The CDR3 here is CASSRQSSGNTIYF. The CDR3 DNA reads as TGTGCCAGCAGTAGACAGAGCTCTGGAAACACCATATATTTT.

The chain combines TRBV19 with TRBJ1-1; possibly TRBD1 for D (5 bases). The V gene's germline CDR1 is LNHDA and CDR2 SQIVND (reference sequence). This CDR3 has 15 residues. Trimming took off 7 bases at V and 1 base at J, with 16 bases between the two ends. CDR3 protein: CASMGWGTGNTEAFF. The CDR3 DNA reads TGTGCCAGTATGGGGTGGGGGACGGGGAACACTGAAGCTTTCTTT.

This clone appeared a single time. The V and J genes are TRBV19 and TRBJ2-7, with TRBD2 identical over 10 bases. The J segment lost 4 bases and the V segment lost 4 bases, leaving 7 bases of the junction unmatched. Germline V gene data show CDR1 as LNHDA and CDR2 as SQIVND (reference sequence). The CDR3 extends over 15 amino acids. The CDR3: CASSNSSGSVYEQYF. DNA for the CDR3: TGTGCCAGTAGTAACTCTAGCGGGAGTGTTTACGAGCAGTACTTC. Looking up the rest from reference TRBV19 and TRBJ2-7 gives the full variable domain: DGGITQSPKYLFRKEGQNVTLSCEQNLNHDAMYWYRQDPGQGLRLIYYSQIVNDFQKGDIAEGYSVSREKKESFPLTVTSAQKNPTAFYLCASSNSSGSVYEQYFGPGTRLTVT.

This sequence joins TRBV28 and TRBJ1-1, with 7 bases matching TRBD1. CDR3 length: 13 residues. J was trimmed by 4 bases and V by 3 bases; bases with no gene match: 2. CDR1 is MDHEN, CDR2 SYDVKM, per germline. CDR3 coding DNA: TGTGCCAGCAGTTTGCCAGGGGGCACTGAAGCTTTCTTT. Its protein is CASSLPGGTEAFF.